The subject of this entry is one TCR beta chain. Its antigen is unknown. Random-hexamer reverse transcription was applied to roughly 0.5 to 1 ug RNA. The method of amplification for TCR beta CDR3 was immunoSEQ multiplex PCR, covering 54 Vbeta and 13 Jbeta. Each CDR3 protein gets one entry after TCRdb re-called the immunoSEQ multiplex PCR reads with MiXCR. The profile shows tens of thousands of distinct CDR3 sequences, 93% of them singletons. This record belongs to a study of CD8 T cells in Susac syndrome. Study-wide findings and caveats: As acknowledged by the study, its TCR sequencing and HLA analysis included a relatively small number of individuals.

Sequencing of TCR beta was performed on blood CD8+ T cells and on blood CD4+ T cells. Each multiple sclerosis control was a treatment-naive patient with relapsing-remitting disease that was either stable or active. The clonotype originates from a human donor with multiple sclerosis. Sequencing used CD8+ T cells from PBMCs.

CDR3 sequence (DNA): TGTGCCAGCAGCCAGATAGTCGCATATGGCTACACCTTC. Its protein product is CASSQIVAYGYTF. The chain links TRBV14 to TRBJ1-2; no firm D call. V shed 3 bases and J shed 5 bases, with 10 bases lying between them. The CDR3 has 13 amino acids. The V gene's germline CDR1 is SGHDN and CDR2 FVKESK.